This T cell receptor (beta chain) emerged from a study of shared clonotypes between healthy human individuals. With respect to this clone: No antigen is known for it.

The table came from immunoSEQ multiplex PCR; TCRdb's copy has only in-frame clones and leaves some out. The repertoire holds some 2,100,000 clones, with about 92% as singletons. Naive CD8 cells comprised CD45RO-negative, CCR7-positively selected cells, excluding terminally differentiated effector memory CD45RA+ cells. Overall study findings and caveats: In general, naive subsets displayed greater estimated richness than memory subsets did.

Germline-derived CDR1 and CDR2 are KGHSH and LQKENI. V was shortened by 6 bases and J by 1 base, with 16 bases between the two germline ends. This CDR3 has 16 residues. The chain employs TRBV18 and TRBJ2-4, with D possibly matching TRBD1 (6 bases). The sequence was obtained from a man younger than 30 in good health. Some clones in this sample may be carry-over from other donors' samples. The sequencing input was naive CD8+ T cells from PBMCs. The CDR3 DNA reads TGTGCCAGCTCGCCTACCAGGGGCTTCGCCAAAAACATTCAGTACTTC. It yields the protein CASSPTRGFAKNIQYF. Full variable domain (rest looked up from reference TRBV18 and TRBJ2-4): NAGVMQNPRHLVRRRGQEARLRCSPMKGHSHVYWYRQLPEEGLKFMVYLQKENIIDESGMPKERFSAEFPKEGPSILRIQQVVRGDSAAYFCASSPTRGFAKNIQYFGAGTRLSVL.